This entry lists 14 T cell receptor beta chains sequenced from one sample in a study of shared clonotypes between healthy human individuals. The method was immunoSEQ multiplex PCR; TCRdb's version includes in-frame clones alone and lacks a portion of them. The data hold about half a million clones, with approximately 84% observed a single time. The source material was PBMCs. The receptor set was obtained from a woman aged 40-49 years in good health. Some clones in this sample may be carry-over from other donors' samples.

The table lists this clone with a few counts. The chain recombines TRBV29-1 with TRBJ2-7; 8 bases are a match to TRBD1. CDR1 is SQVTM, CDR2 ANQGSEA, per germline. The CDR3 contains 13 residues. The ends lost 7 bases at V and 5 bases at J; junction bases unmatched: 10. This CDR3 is CSAMTGETDEQYF. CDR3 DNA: TGCAGCGCCATGACAGGGGAGACTGACGAGCAGTACTTC.

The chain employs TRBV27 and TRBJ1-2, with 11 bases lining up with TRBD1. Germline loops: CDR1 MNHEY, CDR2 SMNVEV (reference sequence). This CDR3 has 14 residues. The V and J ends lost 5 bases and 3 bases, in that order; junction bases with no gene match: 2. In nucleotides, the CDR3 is TGTGCCAGCAGTCGGACAGGGGGCGACTATGGCTACACCTTC. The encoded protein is CASSRTGGDYGYTF.

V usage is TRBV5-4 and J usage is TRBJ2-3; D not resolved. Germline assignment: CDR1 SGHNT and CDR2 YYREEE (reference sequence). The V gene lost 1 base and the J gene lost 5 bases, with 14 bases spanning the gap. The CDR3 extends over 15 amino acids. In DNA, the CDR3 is TGTGCCAGCAGCTTGCAGAAGATAGGTGGAGATACGCAGTATTTT. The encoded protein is CASSLQKIGGDTQYF.

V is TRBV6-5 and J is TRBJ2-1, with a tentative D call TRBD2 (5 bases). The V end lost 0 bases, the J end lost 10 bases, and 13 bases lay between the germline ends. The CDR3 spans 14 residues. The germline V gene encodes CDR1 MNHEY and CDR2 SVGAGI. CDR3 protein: CASSYSNRETEQFF. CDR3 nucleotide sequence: TGTGCCAGCAGTTACTCGAACCGGGAAACGGAGCAGTTCTTC.

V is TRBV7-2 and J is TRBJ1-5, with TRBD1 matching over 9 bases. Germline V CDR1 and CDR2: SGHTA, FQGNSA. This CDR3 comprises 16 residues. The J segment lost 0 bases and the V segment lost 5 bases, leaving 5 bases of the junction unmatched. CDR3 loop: CASSARTGDSNQPQHF. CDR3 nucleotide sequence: TGTGCCAGCAGCGCTCGGACAGGGGATAGCAATCAGCCCCAGCATTTT.

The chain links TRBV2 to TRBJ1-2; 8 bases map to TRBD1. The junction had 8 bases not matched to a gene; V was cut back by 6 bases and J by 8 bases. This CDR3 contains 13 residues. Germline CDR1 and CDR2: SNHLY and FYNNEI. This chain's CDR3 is CASSPDRGFGYTF. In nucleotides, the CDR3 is TGTGCCAGCAGCCCCGACAGGGGATTCGGCTACACCTTC.

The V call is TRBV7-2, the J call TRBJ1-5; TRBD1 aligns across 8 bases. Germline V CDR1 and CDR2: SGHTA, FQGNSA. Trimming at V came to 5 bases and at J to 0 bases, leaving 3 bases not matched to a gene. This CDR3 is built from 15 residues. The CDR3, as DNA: TGTGCCAGCAGCCCGGACAGGGCTAGCAATCAGCCCCAGCATTTT. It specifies CASSPDRASNQPQHF.

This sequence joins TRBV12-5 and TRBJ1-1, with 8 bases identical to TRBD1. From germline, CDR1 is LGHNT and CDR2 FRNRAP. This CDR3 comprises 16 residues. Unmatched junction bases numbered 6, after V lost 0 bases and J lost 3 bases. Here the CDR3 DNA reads TGTGCTAGTGGTTTGGTGGCAGGGGGCGCCTACACTGAAGCTTTCTTT. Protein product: CASGLVAGGAYTEAFF. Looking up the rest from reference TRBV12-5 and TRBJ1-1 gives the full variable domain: DARVTQTPRHKVTEMGQEVTMRCQPILGHNTVFWYRQTMMQGLELLAYFRNRAPLDDSGMPKDRFSAEMPDATLATLKIQPSEPRDSAVYFCASGLVAGGAYTEAFFGQGTRLTVV.

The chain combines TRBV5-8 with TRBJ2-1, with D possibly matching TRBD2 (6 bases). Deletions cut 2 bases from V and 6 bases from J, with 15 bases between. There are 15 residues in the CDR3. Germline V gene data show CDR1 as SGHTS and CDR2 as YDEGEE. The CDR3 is CASSLRGGTSNEQFF. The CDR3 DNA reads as TGTGCCAGCAGCTTACGGGGAGGTACGAGCAATGAGCAGTTCTTC.

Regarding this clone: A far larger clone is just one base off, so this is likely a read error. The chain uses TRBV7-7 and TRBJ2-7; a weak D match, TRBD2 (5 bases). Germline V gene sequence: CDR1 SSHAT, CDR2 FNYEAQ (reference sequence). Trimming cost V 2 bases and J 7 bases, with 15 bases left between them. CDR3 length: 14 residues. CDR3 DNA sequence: TGTGCCAGCAGCTTACAACCGGGGTCGAGAGAGCAGTACTTC. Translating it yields CASSLQPGSREQYF.

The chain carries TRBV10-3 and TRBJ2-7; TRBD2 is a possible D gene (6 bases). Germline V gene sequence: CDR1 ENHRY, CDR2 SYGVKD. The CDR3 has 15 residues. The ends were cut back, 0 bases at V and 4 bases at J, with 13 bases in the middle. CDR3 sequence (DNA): TGTGCCATCAGTGAGTCGGAGGGTCGCGGGTACGAGCAGTACTTC. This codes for CAISESEGRGYEQYF.

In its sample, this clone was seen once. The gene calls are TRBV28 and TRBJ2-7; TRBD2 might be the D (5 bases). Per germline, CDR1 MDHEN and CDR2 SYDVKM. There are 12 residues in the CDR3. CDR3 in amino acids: CATKGAGYEQYF. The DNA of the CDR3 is TGTGCTACAAAGGGAGCCGGCTACGAGCAGTACTTC.

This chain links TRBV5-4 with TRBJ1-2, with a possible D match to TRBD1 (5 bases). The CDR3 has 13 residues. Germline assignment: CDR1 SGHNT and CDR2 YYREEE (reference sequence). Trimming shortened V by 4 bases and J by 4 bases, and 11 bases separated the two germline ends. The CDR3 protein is CASSRDGSYGYTF. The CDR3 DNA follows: TGTGCCAGCAGCCGGGACGGATCCTATGGCTACACCTTC.

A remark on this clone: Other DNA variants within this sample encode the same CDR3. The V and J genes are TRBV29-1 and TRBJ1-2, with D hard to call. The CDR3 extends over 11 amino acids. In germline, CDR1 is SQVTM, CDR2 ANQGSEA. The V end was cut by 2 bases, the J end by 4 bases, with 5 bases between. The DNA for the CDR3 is TGCAGCGTTGAATGGGGCTATGGCTACACCTTC. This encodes CSVEWGYGYTF.